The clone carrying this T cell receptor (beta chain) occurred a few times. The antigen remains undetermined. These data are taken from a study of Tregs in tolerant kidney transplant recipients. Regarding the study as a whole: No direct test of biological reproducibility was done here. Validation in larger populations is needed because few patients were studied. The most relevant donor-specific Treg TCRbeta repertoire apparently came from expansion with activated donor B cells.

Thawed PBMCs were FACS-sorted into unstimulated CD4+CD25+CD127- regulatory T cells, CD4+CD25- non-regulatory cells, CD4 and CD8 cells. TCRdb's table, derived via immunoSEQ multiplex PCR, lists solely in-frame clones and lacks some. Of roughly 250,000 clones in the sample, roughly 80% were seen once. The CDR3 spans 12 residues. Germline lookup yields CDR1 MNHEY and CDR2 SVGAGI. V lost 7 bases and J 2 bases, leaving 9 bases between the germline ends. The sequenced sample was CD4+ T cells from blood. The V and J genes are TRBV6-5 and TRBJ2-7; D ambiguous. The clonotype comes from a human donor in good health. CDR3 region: CASTARTYEQYF. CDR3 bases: TGTGCCAGCACCGCCAGGACCTACGAGCAGTACTTC.